The clone carrying this TCR beta chain was observed a few times. The sample belongs to a study of shared clonotypes between healthy human individuals. The authors divided CD4+ cells into CD45RA+ naive and CD45RA-negative memory subsets. V was cut by 2 bases and J by 2 bases, with 8 bases left in between. Germline assignment: CDR1 SGHNT and CDR2 YYREEE (reference sequence). The CDR3 runs to 14 residues. The table came from immunoSEQ multiplex PCR; TCRdb's copy has only in-frame clones and leaves some out. The sample contains more than 550,000 clones, 72% of which appear only once. The sequenced sample was memory CD4+ T cells sorted from blood. Stated subset: CD45RA-negative fraction. This TCR came from a woman in her 30s in good health. The chain combines TRBV5-4 with TRBJ2-1; maybe TRBD1 (5 bases). The CDR3 coding sequence is TGTGCCAGCAGCTTTCAGGGCGCCTACAATGAGCAGTTCTTC. It specifies CASSFQGAYNEQFF.